The clone carrying this T cell receptor beta chain was seen once. CDR1 is LGHDT and CDR2 is YNNKEL in the germline V gene (reference sequence). The ends lost 1 base at V and 0 bases at J; junction bases unmatched: 3. There are 16 residues in the CDR3. TCRdb reprocessed the reads with MiXCR, giving one entry per CDR3 protein. This repertoire shows some 100,000 distinct CDR3 sequences, about 22% found once; its top ten account for about 39%. This sample is part of a study of T cell repertoires in cytomegalovirus infection. The specimen was CD8+ T cells from PBMCs. The source is a human donor in good health (CMV status not recorded). Some clones in this sample may be carry-over from other donors' samples. V usage is TRBV3-1 and J usage is TRBJ2-7, with 10 bases lining up with TRBD2. CDR3 nucleotides: TGTGCCAGCAGCCAAGCCGGGACTAGCGACTCCTACGAGCAGTACTTC. Protein: CASSQAGTSDSYEQYF.